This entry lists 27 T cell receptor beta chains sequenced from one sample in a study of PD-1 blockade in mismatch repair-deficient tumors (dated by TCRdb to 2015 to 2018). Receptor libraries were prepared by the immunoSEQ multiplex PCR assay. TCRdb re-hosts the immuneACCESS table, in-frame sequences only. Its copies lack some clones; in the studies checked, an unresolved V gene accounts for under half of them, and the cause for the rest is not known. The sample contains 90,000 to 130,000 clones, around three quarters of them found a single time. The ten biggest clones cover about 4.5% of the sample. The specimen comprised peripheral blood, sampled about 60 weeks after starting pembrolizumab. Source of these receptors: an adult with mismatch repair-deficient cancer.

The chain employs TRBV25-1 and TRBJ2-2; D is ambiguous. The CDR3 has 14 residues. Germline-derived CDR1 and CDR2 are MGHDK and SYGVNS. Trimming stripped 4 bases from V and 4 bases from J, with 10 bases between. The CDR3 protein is CASSGWQSTGELFF. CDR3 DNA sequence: TGTGCCAGCAGTGGCTGGCAAAGCACCGGGGAGCTGTTTTTT. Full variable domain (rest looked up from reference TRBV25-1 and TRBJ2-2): EADIYQTPRYLVIGTGKKITLECSQTMGHDKMYWYQQDPGMELHLIHYSYGVNSTEKGDLSSESTVSRIRTEHFPLTLESARPSHTSQYLCASSGWQSTGELFFGEGSRLTVL.

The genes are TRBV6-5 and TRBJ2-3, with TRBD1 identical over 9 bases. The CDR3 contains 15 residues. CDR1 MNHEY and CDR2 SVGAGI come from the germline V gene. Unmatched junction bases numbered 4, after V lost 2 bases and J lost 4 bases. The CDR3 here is CASSYGDRASDTQYF. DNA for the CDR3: TGTGCCAGCAGTTACGGGGACAGGGCCTCAGATACGCAGTATTTT.

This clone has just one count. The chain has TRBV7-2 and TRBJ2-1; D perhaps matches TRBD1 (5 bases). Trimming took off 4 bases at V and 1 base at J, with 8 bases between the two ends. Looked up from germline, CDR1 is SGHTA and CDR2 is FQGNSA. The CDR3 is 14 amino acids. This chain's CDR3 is CASSSQESYNEQFF. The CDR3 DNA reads TGTGCCAGCAGCTCACAGGAGTCCTACAATGAGCAGTTCTTC.

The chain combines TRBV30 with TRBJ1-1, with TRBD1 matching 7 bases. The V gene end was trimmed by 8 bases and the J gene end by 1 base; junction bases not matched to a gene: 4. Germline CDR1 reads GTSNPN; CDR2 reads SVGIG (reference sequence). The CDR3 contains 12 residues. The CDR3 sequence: CAVRDRNTEAFF. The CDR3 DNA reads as TGTGCCGTCCGGGACAGGAACACTGAAGCTTTCTTT.

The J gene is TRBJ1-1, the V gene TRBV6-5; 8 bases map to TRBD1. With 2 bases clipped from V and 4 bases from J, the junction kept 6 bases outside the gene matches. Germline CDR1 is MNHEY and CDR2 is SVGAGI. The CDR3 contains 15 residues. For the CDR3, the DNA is TGTGCCAGCAGTTACAATCCCGGGACAGGCACTGAAGCTTTCTTT. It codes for CASSYNPGTGTEAFF.

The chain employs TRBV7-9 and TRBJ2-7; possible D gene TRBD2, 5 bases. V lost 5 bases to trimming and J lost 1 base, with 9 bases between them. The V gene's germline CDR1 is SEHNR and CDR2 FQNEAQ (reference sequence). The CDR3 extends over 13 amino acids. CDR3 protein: CASSVGESYEQYF. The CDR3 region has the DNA TGTGCCAGCAGCGTCGGGGAGTCCTACGAGCAGTACTTC.

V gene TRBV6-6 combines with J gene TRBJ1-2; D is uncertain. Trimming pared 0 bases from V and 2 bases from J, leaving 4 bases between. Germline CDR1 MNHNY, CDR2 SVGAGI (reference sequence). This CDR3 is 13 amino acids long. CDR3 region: CASSYSENYGYTF. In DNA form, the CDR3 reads TGTGCCAGCAGTTACTCGGAGAACTATGGCTACACCTTC.

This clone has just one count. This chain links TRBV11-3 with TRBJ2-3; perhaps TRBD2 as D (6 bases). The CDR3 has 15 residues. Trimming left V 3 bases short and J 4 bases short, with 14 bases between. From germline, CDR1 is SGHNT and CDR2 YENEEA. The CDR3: CASSLYGSLADTQYF. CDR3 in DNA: TGTGCCAGCAGCTTGTACGGGAGCCTAGCAGATACGCAGTATTTT.

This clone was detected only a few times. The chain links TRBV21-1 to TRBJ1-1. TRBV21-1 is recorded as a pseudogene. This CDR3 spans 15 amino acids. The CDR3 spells CASRRILHLNTEAFF. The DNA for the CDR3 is TGTGCCAGCAGACGGATATTACACTTGAACACTGAAGCTTTCTTT.

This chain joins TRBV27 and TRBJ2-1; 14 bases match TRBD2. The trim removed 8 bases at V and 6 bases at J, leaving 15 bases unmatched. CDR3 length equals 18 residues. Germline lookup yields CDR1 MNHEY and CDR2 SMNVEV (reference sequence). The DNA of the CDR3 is TGTGCCAGCCACCGACTAGCGGGAGGGCGTAGGGTGGCCAATGAGCAGTTCTTC. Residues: CASHRLAGGRRVANEQFF.

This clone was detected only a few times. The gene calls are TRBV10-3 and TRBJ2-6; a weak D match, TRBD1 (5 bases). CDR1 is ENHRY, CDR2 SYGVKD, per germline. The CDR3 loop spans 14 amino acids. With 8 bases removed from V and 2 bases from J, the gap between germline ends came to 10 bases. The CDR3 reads CAIEARAGANVLTF. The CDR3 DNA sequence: TGTGCCATCGAGGCCAGGGCTGGGGCCAACGTCCTGACTTTC.

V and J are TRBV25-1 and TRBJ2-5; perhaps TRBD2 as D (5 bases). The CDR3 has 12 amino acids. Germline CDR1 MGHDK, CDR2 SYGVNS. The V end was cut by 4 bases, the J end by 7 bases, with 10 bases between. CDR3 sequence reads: CASSVSGGTQYF. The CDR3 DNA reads TGTGCCAGCAGTGTGTCAGGAGGGACCCAGTACTTC.

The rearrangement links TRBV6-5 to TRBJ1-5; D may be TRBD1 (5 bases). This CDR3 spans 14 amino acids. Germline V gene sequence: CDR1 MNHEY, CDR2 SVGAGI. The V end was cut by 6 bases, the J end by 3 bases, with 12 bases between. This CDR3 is CASRGPGTNQPQHF. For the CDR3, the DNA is TGTGCCAGCAGGGGGCCGGGAACCAATCAGCCCCAGCATTTT.

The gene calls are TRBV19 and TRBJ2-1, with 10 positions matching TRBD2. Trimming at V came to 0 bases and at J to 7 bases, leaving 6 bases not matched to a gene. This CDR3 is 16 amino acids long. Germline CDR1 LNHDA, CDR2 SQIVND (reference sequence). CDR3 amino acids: CASSIEAAGGRNEQFF. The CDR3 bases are TGTGCCAGTAGTATAGAAGCAGCGGGAGGGCGAAATGAGCAGTTCTTC. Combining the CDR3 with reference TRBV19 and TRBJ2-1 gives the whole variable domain DGGITQSPKYLFRKEGQNVTLSCEQNLNHDAMYWYRQDPGQGLRLIYYSQIVNDFQKGDIAEGYSVSREKKESFPLTVTSAQKNPTAFYLCASSIEAAGGRNEQFFGPGTRLTVL.

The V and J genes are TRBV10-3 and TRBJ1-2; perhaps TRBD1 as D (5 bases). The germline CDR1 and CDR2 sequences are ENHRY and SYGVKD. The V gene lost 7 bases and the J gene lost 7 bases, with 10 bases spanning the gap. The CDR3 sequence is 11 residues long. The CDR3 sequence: CAITQGAGYTF. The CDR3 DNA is TGTGCCATCACTCAGGGTGCTGGCTACACCTTC.

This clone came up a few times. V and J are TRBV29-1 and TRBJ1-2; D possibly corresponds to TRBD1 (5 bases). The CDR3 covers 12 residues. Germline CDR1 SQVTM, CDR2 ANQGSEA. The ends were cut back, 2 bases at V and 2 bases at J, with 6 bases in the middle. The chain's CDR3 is CSVETGNYGYTF. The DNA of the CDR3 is TGCAGCGTTGAAACAGGAAACTATGGCTACACCTTC.

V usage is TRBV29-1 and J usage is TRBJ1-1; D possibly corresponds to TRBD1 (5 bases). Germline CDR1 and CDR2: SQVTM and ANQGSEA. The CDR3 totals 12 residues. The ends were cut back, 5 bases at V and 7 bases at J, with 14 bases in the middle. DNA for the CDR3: TGCAGCGTTTCAGGACGGGGACGTGAAGCTTTCTTT. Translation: CSVSGRGREAFF.

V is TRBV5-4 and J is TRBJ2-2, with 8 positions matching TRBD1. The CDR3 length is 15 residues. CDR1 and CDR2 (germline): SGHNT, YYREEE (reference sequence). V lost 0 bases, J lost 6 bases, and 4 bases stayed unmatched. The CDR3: CASSLVQGAPGELFF. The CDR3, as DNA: TGTGCCAGCAGCTTGGTGCAGGGGGCTCCCGGGGAGCTGTTTTTT.

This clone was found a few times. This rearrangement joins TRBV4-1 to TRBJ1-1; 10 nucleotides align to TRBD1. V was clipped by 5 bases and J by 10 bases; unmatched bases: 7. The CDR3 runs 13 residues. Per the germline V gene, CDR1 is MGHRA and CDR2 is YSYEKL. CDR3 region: CASSSGTGEGAFF. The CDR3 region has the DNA TGCGCCAGCAGCTCCGGGACAGGGGAAGGAGCTTTCTTT.

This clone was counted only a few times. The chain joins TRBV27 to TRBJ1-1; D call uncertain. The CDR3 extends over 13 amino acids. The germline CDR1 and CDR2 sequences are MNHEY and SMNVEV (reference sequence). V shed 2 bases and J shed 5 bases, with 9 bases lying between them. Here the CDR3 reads CASSLGGRTEAFF. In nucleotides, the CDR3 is TGTGCCAGCAGTTTAGGTGGAAGGACTGAAGCTTTCTTT.

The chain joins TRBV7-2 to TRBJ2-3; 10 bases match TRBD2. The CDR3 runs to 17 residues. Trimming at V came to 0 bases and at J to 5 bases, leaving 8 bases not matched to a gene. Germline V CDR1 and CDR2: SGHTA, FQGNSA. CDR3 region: CASSLAASGSVRDTQYF. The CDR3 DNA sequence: TGTGCCAGCAGCTTAGCGGCTAGCGGGAGCGTCAGAGATACGCAGTATTTT.

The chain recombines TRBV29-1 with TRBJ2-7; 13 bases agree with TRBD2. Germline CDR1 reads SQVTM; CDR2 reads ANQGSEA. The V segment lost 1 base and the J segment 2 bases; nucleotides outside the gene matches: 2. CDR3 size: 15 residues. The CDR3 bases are TGCAGCGTTGAAGGAGGGACTAGCGGGGCCTACGAGCAGTACTTC. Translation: CSVEGGTSGAYEQYF.

The CDR3 DNA reads TGTGCAGACGCTAGAGATGGCACAGATACGCAGTATTTT. As protein: CADARDGTDTQYF. The chain uses TRBV2 and TRBJ2-3; D uncertain. Germline V lookup: CDR1 SNHLY, CDR2 FYNNEI. The CDR3 contains 13 residues.

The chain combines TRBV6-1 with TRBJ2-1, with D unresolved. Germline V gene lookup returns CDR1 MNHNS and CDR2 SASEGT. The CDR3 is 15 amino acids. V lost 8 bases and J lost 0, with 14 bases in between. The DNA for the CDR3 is TGTGCCAGCCGCCACTTGGGCTCCTCCTACAATGAGCAGTTCTTC. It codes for CASRHLGSSYNEQFF.

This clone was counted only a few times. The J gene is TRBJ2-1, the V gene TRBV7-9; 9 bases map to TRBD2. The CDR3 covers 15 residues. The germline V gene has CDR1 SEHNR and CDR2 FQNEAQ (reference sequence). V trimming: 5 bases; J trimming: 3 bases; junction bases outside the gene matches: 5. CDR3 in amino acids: CASSAPSGVYNEQFF. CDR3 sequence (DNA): TGTGCCAGCAGCGCCCCTAGCGGGGTCTACAATGAGCAGTTCTTC. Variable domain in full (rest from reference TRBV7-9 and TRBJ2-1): DTGVSQNPRHKITKRGQNVTFRCDPISEHNRLYWYRQTLGQGPEFLTYFQNEAQLEKSRLLSDRFSAERPKGSFSTLEIQRTEQGDSAMYLCASSAPSGVYNEQFFGPGTRLTVL.

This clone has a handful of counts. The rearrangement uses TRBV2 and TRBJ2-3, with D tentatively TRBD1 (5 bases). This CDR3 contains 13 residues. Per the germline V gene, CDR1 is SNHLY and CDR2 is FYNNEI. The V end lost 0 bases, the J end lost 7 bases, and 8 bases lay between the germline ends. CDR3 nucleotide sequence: TGTGCCAGCAGTGAAGCCAGGGAAAATACGCAGTATTTT. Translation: CASSEARENTQYF.

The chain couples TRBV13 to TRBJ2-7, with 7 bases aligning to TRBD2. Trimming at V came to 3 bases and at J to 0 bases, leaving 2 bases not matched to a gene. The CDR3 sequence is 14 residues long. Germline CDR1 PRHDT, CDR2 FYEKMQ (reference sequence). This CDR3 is CASSFGGSSYEQYF. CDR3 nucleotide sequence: TGTGCCAGCAGCTTCGGCGGGAGCTCCTACGAGCAGTACTTC.